Listed below are T cell receptor beta chains from one sample, sequenced in a study of blood T cells in healthy people across ages. One entry per CDR3 protein results from TCRdb running MiXCR on the 5' RACE reads. The repertoire has 750,000 to 950,000 distinct CDR3 sequences, 25% to 30% of them found once; the top ten carry 9.5% to 13%. The same data also contributed to another study, on T cells of mothers and their children.

Sequenced: blood. The source is a woman aged 40 to 50 in good health. CDR3s include the opening cysteine and the closing phenylalanine or tryptophan. Fields, in order: J gene, clone size, D gene, V gene, CDR3 protein, CDR3 DNA. D genes are given only for firm matches. Clone size is given for some rows only: seen once, a few or many times, or a class if the clone is expanded.

j_call: TRBJ2-1; clone_size: -; d_call: -; v_call: TRBV19; cdr3_aa: CASSVTGFGYNEQFF; cdr3_nt: TGTGCCAGTAGTGTCACAGGGTTCGGCTACAATGAGCAGTTCTTC
j_call: TRBJ2-3; clone_size: many; d_call: TRBD2; v_call: TRBV5-4; cdr3_aa: CAGGGSTDTQYF; cdr3_nt: TGTGCGGGGGGGGGGAGCACAGATACGCAGTATTTT
j_call: TRBJ2-5; clone_size: many; d_call: TRBD1; v_call: TRBV20-1; cdr3_aa: CSARDVETGGVETQYF; cdr3_nt: TGCAGTGCTAGAGATGTGGAGACAGGGGGCGTGGAGACCCAGTACTTC
j_call: TRBJ1-5; clone_size: many; d_call: -; v_call: TRBV7-2; cdr3_aa: CASSFRVDQPQHF; cdr3_nt: TGTGCCAGCAGCTTTAGGGTCGATCAGCCCCAGCATTTT
j_call: TRBJ1-1; clone_size: many; d_call: -; v_call: TRBV29-1; cdr3_aa: CSVVKGKNTEAFF; cdr3_nt: TGCAGCGTTGTAAAAGGGAAGAACACTGAAGCTTTCTTT
j_call: TRBJ2-7; clone_size: few; d_call: TRBD1; v_call: TRBV5-1; cdr3_aa: CASSRPGQGRYEQYF; cdr3_nt: TGCGCCAGCAGCCGACCGGGACAGGGTCGATACGAGCAGTACTTC
j_call: TRBJ2-7; clone_size: few; d_call: -; v_call: TRBV24-1; cdr3_aa: CATSEGGTEQYF; cdr3_nt: TGTGCCACCAGTGAGGGCGGTACGGAGCAGTACTTC
j_call: TRBJ1-5; clone_size: -; d_call: TRBD1; v_call: TRBV29-1; cdr3_aa: CGVPGTGVIREAQPQHF; cdr3_nt: TGCGGCGTTCCCGGGACAGGGGTAATTCGGGAAGCTCAGCCCCAGCATTTT
j_call: TRBJ2-6; clone_size: -; d_call: -; v_call: TRBV2; cdr3_aa: CASSAAGSSGANVLTF; cdr3_nt: TGTGCCAGCAGCGCTGCAGGTAGCTCTGGGGCCAACGTCCTGACTTTC
j_call: TRBJ1-4; clone_size: many; d_call: -; v_call: TRBV27; cdr3_aa: CASSLLPTGTNEKLFF; cdr3_nt: TGTGCCAGCAGTTTGCTTCCGACAGGAACTAATGAAAAACTGTTTTTT
j_call: TRBJ1-2; clone_size: -; d_call: -; v_call: TRBV28; cdr3_aa: CASSLNGFRGYTF; cdr3_nt: TGTGCCAGCAGTCTGAATGGCTTCCGGGGCTACACCTTC
j_call: TRBJ2-7; clone_size: many; d_call: TRBD1; v_call: TRBV7-7; cdr3_aa: CASSLGQAHLGYEQYF; cdr3_nt: TGTGCTAGCAGCTTAGGACAGGCTCATCTTGGCTACGAGCAGTACTTC
j_call: TRBJ2-5; clone_size: few; d_call: -; v_call: TRBV11-2; cdr3_aa: CASSFSQYTGAQYF; cdr3_nt: TGTGCCAGCAGCTTTAGCCAGTACACTGGGGCCCAGTACTTC
j_call: TRBJ2-3; clone_size: few; d_call: -; v_call: TRBV18; cdr3_aa: CASSPGVGTDTQYF; cdr3_nt: TGTGCCAGCTCACCAGGGGTGGGAACAGATACGCAGTATTTT
j_call: TRBJ2-1; clone_size: many; d_call: TRBD2; v_call: TRBV18; cdr3_aa: CASLATTSGAGHEQFF; cdr3_nt: TGTGCCAGCTTAGCGACGACTAGCGGGGCTGGACATGAGCAGTTCTTC
j_call: TRBJ1-5; clone_size: -; d_call: TRBD1; v_call: TRBV6-5; cdr3_aa: CACSPGGFSNQPQHF; cdr3_nt: TGTGCCTGCAGCCCAGGGGGATTCAGCAATCAGCCCCAGCATTTT
j_call: TRBJ2-4; clone_size: -; d_call: TRBD1; v_call: TRBV5-1; cdr3_aa: CASSLALALTRTGANEQYF; cdr3_nt: TGCGCCAGCAGCTTGGCTTTGGCCTTAACAAGGACAGGGGCCAATGAGCAGTACTTC
j_call: TRBJ2-3; clone_size: few; d_call: TRBD2; v_call: TRBV4-3; cdr3_aa: CASSQDRGLAGDLTDTQYF; cdr3_nt: TGCGCCAGCAGCCAAGACCGCGGACTAGCGGGGGACCTCACAGATACGCAGTATTTT
j_call: TRBJ2-1; clone_size: -; d_call: -; v_call: TRBV21-1; cdr3_aa: CASSNFTGSSYNGQFF; cdr3_nt: TGTGCCAGCAGCAACTTTACTGGCAGCTCCTACAATGGGCAGTTCTTC
j_call: TRBJ1-2; clone_size: -; d_call: -; v_call: TRBV20-1; cdr3_aa: CSDSVPRGWSAGYTF; cdr3_nt: TGCAGTGACTCCGTCCCTCGGGGGTGGAGCGCCGGCTACACCTTC
j_call: TRBJ1-2; clone_size: few; d_call: -; v_call: TRBV5-1; cdr3_aa: CASSSQPSNYGYTF; cdr3_nt: TGCGCCAGCAGTAGTCAACCCTCTAACTATGGCTACACCTTC
j_call: TRBJ2-6; clone_size: many; d_call: -; v_call: TRBV5-6; cdr3_aa: CASSFGFSGANVLTF; cdr3_nt: TGTGCCAGCAGCTTCGGGTTCTCTGGGGCCAACGTCCTGACTTTC
j_call: TRBJ2-7; clone_size: few; d_call: TRBD2; v_call: TRBV5-5; cdr3_aa: CASSLSERGDLYEQYF; cdr3_nt: TGTGCCAGCAGCTTGTCAGAGCGGGGGGATCTGTACGAGCAGTACTTC
j_call: TRBJ1-1; clone_size: few; d_call: TRBD1; v_call: TRBV28; cdr3_aa: CASRQTGGYDFF; cdr3_nt: TGTGCCAGCAGGCAGACAGGGGGCTATGATTTCTTT
j_call: TRBJ2-5; clone_size: few; d_call: -; v_call: TRBV7-3; cdr3_aa: CTSSSRGGETQYF; cdr3_nt: TGTACCAGCAGCAGCAGGGGGGGAGAGACCCAGTACTTC
j_call: TRBJ2-1; clone_size: many; d_call: -; v_call: TRBV4-3; cdr3_aa: CASSQDSRDMVNEQFF; cdr3_nt: TGCGCCAGCAGCCAAGATAGCCGGGACATGGTCAATGAGCAGTTCTTC
j_call: TRBJ1-2; clone_size: few; d_call: -; v_call: TRBV5-1; cdr3_aa: CASSLDSVPNYGYTF; cdr3_nt: TGCGCCAGCAGCTTGGATTCCGTACCTAACTATGGCTACACCTTC
j_call: TRBJ2-7; clone_size: many; d_call: -; v_call: TRBV28; cdr3_aa: CAIDGGPPYEQYF; cdr3_nt: TGTGCCATAGACGGAGGGCCTCCCTACGAGCAGTACTTC
j_call: TRBJ1-1; clone_size: -; d_call: -; v_call: TRBV10-2; cdr3_aa: CASSSTMMTEAFF; cdr3_nt: TGCGCCAGCAGTTCCACAATGATGACTGAAGCTTTCTTT
j_call: TRBJ2-5; clone_size: many; d_call: -; v_call: TRBV12-3/TRBV12-4; cdr3_aa: CASSLVVRSGNQETQYF; cdr3_nt: TGTGCCAGCAGTTTAGTTGTTAGGTCTGGAAACCAAGAGACCCAGTACTTC
j_call: TRBJ1-2; clone_size: many; d_call: -; v_call: TRBV20-1; cdr3_aa: CSARDPSRGGGYGYTF; cdr3_nt: TGCAGTGCTAGAGACCCCTCTAGAGGGGGAGGCTATGGCTACACCTTC
j_call: TRBJ1-1; clone_size: -; d_call: -; v_call: TRBV20-1; cdr3_aa: CSARADLFTEAFF; cdr3_nt: TGCAGTGCTAGAGCGGATCTCTTCACTGAAGCTTTCTTT
j_call: TRBJ2-1; clone_size: many; d_call: -; v_call: TRBV13; cdr3_aa: CASSLVPSFSYNEQFF; cdr3_nt: TGTGCCAGCAGCTTAGTCCCCTCCTTCTCCTACAATGAGCAGTTCTTC
j_call: TRBJ2-7; clone_size: many; d_call: -; v_call: TRBV5-1; cdr3_aa: CASSLVRGEQYF; cdr3_nt: TGCGCCAGCAGCTTGGTCAGGGGTGAGCAGTACTTC
j_call: TRBJ1-2; clone_size: many; d_call: -; v_call: TRBV3-1; cdr3_aa: CASSPVLRTRSGGYTF; cdr3_nt: TGTGCCAGCAGCCCGGTCCTTCGGACCCGTAGCGGTGGCTACACCTTC
j_call: TRBJ1-4; clone_size: many; d_call: TRBD1; v_call: TRBV14; cdr3_aa: CASSQNRGLDEKLFF; cdr3_nt: TGTGCCAGCAGCCAAAACAGGGGTTTGGATGAAAAACTGTTTTTT
j_call: TRBJ2-7; clone_size: few; d_call: -; v_call: TRBV15; cdr3_aa: CATSRANYKIQSLGPFNFYEQYF; cdr3_nt: TGTGCCACCAGCAGAGCAAATTACAAAATTCAATCCTTGGGACCCTTCAATTTCTACGAGCAGTACTTC
j_call: TRBJ2-3; clone_size: -; d_call: -; v_call: TRBV4-2; cdr3_aa: CASSQVSNEGGWTDTQYF; cdr3_nt: TGTGCCAGCAGCCAAGTTTCCAATGAGGGGGGGTGGACAGATACGCAGTATTTT
j_call: TRBJ1-1; clone_size: once; d_call: -; v_call: TRBV18; cdr3_aa: CASSPDTRTEVFF; cdr3_nt: TGTGCCAGCTCACCTGACACACGAACTGAAGTTTTCTTT
j_call: TRBJ1-3; clone_size: -; d_call: -; v_call: TRBV12-3/TRBV12-4; cdr3_aa: CASSPRGVNSFSGNTIYF; cdr3_nt: TGTGCCAGCAGTCCCCGGGGGGTTAACAGCTTCTCTGGAAACACCATATATTTT
j_call: TRBJ2-1; clone_size: many; d_call: TRBD2; v_call: TRBV2; cdr3_aa: CASRPGLHNNEQFF; cdr3_nt: TGTGCCAGCAGGCCGGGACTACACAACAATGAGCAGTTCTTC
j_call: TRBJ1-4; clone_size: many; d_call: -; v_call: TRBV6-6; cdr3_aa: CASSSPGQGNEKLFF; cdr3_nt: TGTGCCAGCAGTTCTCCGGGACAAGGGAATGAAAAACTGTTTTTT
j_call: TRBJ2-5; clone_size: -; d_call: TRBD2; v_call: TRBV24-1; cdr3_aa: CATSDRTTGTSGGETQYF; cdr3_nt: TGTGCCACCAGTGATCGAACAACCGGGACTAGCGGGGGGGAGACCCAGTACTTC
j_call: TRBJ2-7; clone_size: many; d_call: -; v_call: TRBV7-9; cdr3_aa: CASSLAFYEQYF; cdr3_nt: TGTGCCAGCAGTCTAGCTTTCTACGAGCAGTACTTC
j_call: TRBJ2-5; clone_size: -; d_call: -; v_call: TRBV11-2; cdr3_aa: CASSLVRGLGQETQYF; cdr3_nt: TGTGCCAGCAGCTTAGTGAGGGGTCTGGGTCAAGAGACCCAGTACTTC
j_call: TRBJ2-7; clone_size: many; d_call: -; v_call: TRBV4-1; cdr3_aa: CASSQGRDYEQYF; cdr3_nt: TGCGCCAGCAGCCAAGGGAGGGACTACGAGCAGTACTTC
j_call: TRBJ2-1; clone_size: -; d_call: -; v_call: TRBV20-1; cdr3_aa: CSAVAANEQFF; cdr3_nt: TGCAGTGCTGTAGCGGCCAATGAGCAGTTCTTC
j_call: TRBJ1-1; clone_size: -; d_call: TRBD1; v_call: TRBV20-1; cdr3_aa: CSAKGQGVVNTEAFF; cdr3_nt: TGCAGTGCTAAAGGACAGGGGGTAGTCAATACTGAAGCTTTCTTT
j_call: TRBJ2-1; clone_size: few; d_call: -; v_call: TRBV12-5; cdr3_aa: CASGLVLAGALSYNEQFF; cdr3_nt: TGTGCTAGTGGTTTGGTATTGGCGGGGGCCTTATCCTACAATGAGCAGTTCTTC
j_call: TRBJ1-5; clone_size: few; d_call: -; v_call: TRBV29-1; cdr3_aa: CSVGGQTDQPQHF; cdr3_nt: TGCAGCGTGGGAGGACAGACCGATCAGCCCCAGCATTTT
j_call: TRBJ2-5; clone_size: few; d_call: TRBD2; v_call: TRBV5-1; cdr3_aa: CASSFDRTSGGFQETQYF; cdr3_nt: TGCGCCAGCAGCTTCGACCGGACTAGCGGGGGTTTCCAAGAGACCCAGTACTTC
j_call: TRBJ2-3; clone_size: -; d_call: -; v_call: TRBV11-2; cdr3_aa: CVSSTTVGTDTQYF; cdr3_nt: TGTGTCAGCAGTACGACAGTAGGCACAGATACGCAGTATTTT